The 5 T cell receptor beta chains listed next were all sequenced from one sample in a study of blood T cell repertoires in COVID-19 (TCRdb year 2020). Library construction relied on the immunoSEQ multiplex PCR assay. TCRdb limited this immuneACCESS table to in-frame rearrangements with V and J called. A share of clones is missing; checked studies link under half to unresolved V genes, and the rest is unexplained. The sample table holds fewer than 75,000 clones, of which more than 70% were seen once. The ten largest make up roughly 6.3% of the sample. What was sequenced was peripheral blood. The receptors were sampled from a woman aged 55-75 years with acute or convalescent COVID-19.

The chain links TRBV24-1 to TRBJ2-2; D ambiguous. Germline CDR1 is KGHDR and CDR2 is SFDVKD. Trimming removed 2 bases at V and 4 bases at J, with 4 bases between. The CDR3 totals 13 residues. CDR3 DNA sequence: TGTGCCACCAGTGATTACAGCACCGGGGAGCTGTTTTTT. It codes for CATSDYSTGELFF.

This chain links TRBV5-1 with TRBJ1-2; D gene uncertain. Trimming took off 4 bases at V and 8 bases at J, with 18 bases between the two ends. Germline lookup yields CDR1 SGHRS and CDR2 YFSETQ. The CDR3 sequence is 14 residues long. The CDR3 protein is CASSREGGFEGYTF. DNA of the CDR3: TGCGCCAGCAGCCGAGAGGGAGGCTTTGAAGGCTACACCTTC.

This clone appeared a few times. The chain joins TRBV18 to TRBJ2-2, with 8 bases fitting TRBD1. This CDR3 comprises 15 residues. In germline, CDR1 is KGHSH, CDR2 LQKENI. The V gene end was trimmed by 4 bases and the J gene end by 2 bases; junction bases not matched to a gene: 3. The CDR3 sequence is CASSLGQGNTGELFF. In DNA, the CDR3 is TGTGCCAGCTCACTAGGACAGGGAAACACCGGGGAGCTGTTTTTT.

The rearrangement uses TRBV4-2 and TRBJ2-3, with D possibly TRBD2 on 7 matching bases. V was clipped by 4 bases and J by 5 bases, with 16 bases between them. CDR3 size: 15 residues. In germline, CDR1 is LGHNA, CDR2 YNFKEQ. CDR3 in DNA: TGTGCCAGCAGCCTTGGGGGGGGGCGGGTAGATACGCAGTATTTT. Translating it yields CASSLGGGRVDTQYF.

This clone turned up a few times. The V call is TRBV13, the J call TRBJ2-3; TRBD1 might be the D (6 bases). Per germline, CDR1 PRHDT and CDR2 FYEKMQ (reference sequence). With 3 bases removed from V and 6 bases from J, the gap between germline ends came to 28 bases. CDR3 length equals 19 residues. The CDR3: CASSLGQGRPGVLVDTQYF. The CDR3 DNA reads as TGTGCCAGCAGCTTGGGACAAGGACGCCCCGGGGTGCTGGTGGATACGCAGTATTTT.